Following are 8 T cell receptor beta chains from one sample sequenced in a study of T cells expressing NK-cell markers. TCRdb reprocessed the 5' RACE reads, with one entry per CDR3 protein and no DNA. The clone table shows about 460,000 distinct CDR3 sequences, with the ten largest holding around 1.4%. Sequenced input: blood T cells: a sorted CD56 or NKG2C T cell subset, CD4+ or CD8+ T cells, or bulk PBMC T cells (not recorded which). Receptors originate from a woman between 45 and 60 years old in good health.

This chain uses TRBV2 with TRBJ2-1. From germline, CDR1 is SNHLY and CDR2 FYNNEI. This CDR3 region has 11 residues. The CDR3 is CASRVLYEQFF.

This sequence joins TRBV20-1 and TRBJ2-1; TCRdb names TRBD2, which stays unverified in the absence of DNA. Germline-derived CDR1 and CDR2 are DFQATT and SNEGSKA (reference sequence). The CDR3 loop spans 14 amino acids. The CDR3 region is CSAESTSGSNEQFF.

V is TRBV5-1 and J is TRBJ2-3; lacking DNA, the TRBD1 call made by TCRdb goes unchecked. CDR1 is SGHRS and CDR2 is YFSETQ in the germline V gene. The length of the CDR3 is 15 residues. CDR3 residues: CASSYGTAGVDTQYF.

CDR3 sequence reads: CSVGHSISYGYTF. The V call is TRBV29-1, the J call TRBJ1-2. Looked up from germline, CDR1 is SQVTM and CDR2 is ANQGSEA. This CDR3 comprises 13 residues.

The genes are TRBV12-3 or TRBV12-4 and TRBJ1-1; the D call of TRBD1 rests on TCRdb alone, since no DNA is present to check it. The length of the CDR3 is 14 residues. Here the CDR3 reads CASSSTGEYTEAFF.

The chain combines TRBV11-2 with TRBJ1-1; TCRdb names TRBD1, which stays unverified in the absence of DNA. Germline CDR1 and CDR2: SGHAT and FQNNGV. The length of the CDR3 is 13 residues. CDR3 sequence reads: CASSTQGLGEAFF.

V usage is TRBV3-1 and J usage is TRBJ2-2; TCRdb returns TRBD1, unconfirmable since there is no DNA. The CDR3 sequence is 15 residues long. Germline loops: CDR1 LGHDT, CDR2 YNNKEL (reference sequence). CDR3 region: CATTGGKTVTGELFF.

The gene calls are TRBV20-1 and TRBJ2-5; no DNA is available, so the TRBD2 call from TCRdb remains unchecked. This CDR3 comprises 16 residues. CDR1 DFQATT and CDR2 SNEGSKA come from the germline V gene (reference sequence). The chain's CDR3 is CSAPPLTSGSRETQYF.